This T cell receptor (beta chain) was observed in a study of blood T cell repertoires in COVID-19. In germline, CDR1 is SGHNT, CDR2 YYREEE (reference sequence). The CDR3 consists of 15 residues. The junction had 11 bases not matched to a gene; V was cut back by 4 bases and J by 5 bases. Sequencing used immunoSEQ multiplex PCR; TCRdb keeps in-frame clones, though not all of them. The table lists around 210,000 clones, more than 70% of them singletons, with approximately 8.1% in the top ten. The participants were between about 18 and 90 years old and came from about two dozen US areas. Cohorts were assigned according to the clinical history that participants reported.

What was sequenced was PBMCs or T cells enriched from blood (not recorded which). The chain couples TRBV5-4 to TRBJ2-5; 7 bases fit TRBD1. The TCR sequence derives from a young woman who had recovered from COVID-19. The CDR3 loop is CASSDSRGRGETQYF. CDR3 coding DNA: TGTGCCAGCAGCGATAGCAGGGGGAGAGGGGAGACCCAGTACTTC.